The rows below give T cell receptor beta chains drawn from one sample of a study of cytomegalovirus exposure and HLA in healthy donors. Libraries were prepared by immunoSEQ multiplex PCR; TCRdb keeps only in-frame clonotypes and omits some of them. The table shows 120,000 to 150,000 clones, with 88% occurring only once. Material for sequencing was PBMCs. These receptors originate from a woman between 35 and 50 years old in good health and CMV-seronegative. Each CDR3 is given with its conserved first and last residue. The D gene is left open where the match is weak. Clone size is shown for a subset of rows, as once, few, many or a class of expanded clone.

NA	TRBD2	TRBV7-2	TRBJ2-5	TGTGCCAGCAGCTTCGAGACTAGCCGGGGGGAGACCCAGTACTTC	CASSFETSRGETQYF
NA	NA	TRBV28	TRBJ1-4	TGTGCCAGCAGCGCCCTGGGACTCCCGAATGAAAAACTGTTTTTT	CASSALGLPNEKLFF
NA	TRBD2	TRBV4-2	TRBJ2-7	TGTGCCAGCAGCCCACGGGAGGGAACCTACGAGCAGTACTTC	CASSPREGTYEQYF
NA	NA	TRBV25-1	TRBJ1-2	TGTGCCAGCAGCCCAGGCTATGGCTACACCTTC	CASSPGYGYTF
once	TRBD2	TRBV7-9	TRBJ2-7	TGTGCCAGCAGTTCCTACGGGGGAGCGGGAGGGCCCTACGAGCAGTACTTC	CASSSYGGAGGPYEQYF
NA	NA	TRBV19	TRBJ1-3	TGTGCCAGTACATCGGACCGGACTTTGACCATATATTTT	CASTSDRTLTIYF
NA	NA	TRBV4-2	TRBJ2-7	TGTGCCAGCAGCCAAGATTGGAGCGGGCTCTCCTACGAGCAGTACTTC	CASSQDWSGLSYEQYF
NA	TRBD2	TRBV7-3	TRBJ2-1	TGTGCCAGCAGCTTAATTAGCGGGAGATACAATGAGCAGTTCTTC	CASSLISGRYNEQFF
NA	NA	TRBV5-1	TRBJ1-2	TGCGCCAGCAGCCCTGGGGCAGGGTATGGCTACACCTTC	CASSPGAGYGYTF
NA	TRBD1	TRBV27	TRBJ2-3	TGTGCCAGCAGTCCCCAGGGGGCCGCAGATACGCAGTATTTT	CASSPQGAADTQYF
NA	NA	TRBV4-3	TRBJ2-1	TGCGCCAGCAGCCAAGATCTAACGGGAGAATCGGGTGAGCAGTTCTTC	CASSQDLTGESGEQFF
NA	NA	TRBV21-1	TRBJ2-2	TGTGCCAGCAGCTTACGGACAGGGCGGCGGACCGGGGAGCTGTTTTTT	CASSLRTGRRTGELFF
few	NA	TRBV7-8	TRBJ1-5	TGTGCCAGCAGCCCTCGCGGGGCCTTCAATCAGCCCCAGCATTTT	CASSPRGAFNQPQHF
NA	TRBD2	TRBV7-6	TRBJ2-3	TGTGCCAGCAGCGCTAGCGGGGGGGGAGATACGCAGTATTTT	CASSASGGGDTQYF
NA	TRBD2	TRBV10-3	TRBJ2-1	TGTGCCATCAGTGAGGCCCCCGGGAGGGCGAAAATGCAGTTCTTC	CAISEAPGRAKMQFF